Shown below are 3 T cell receptor beta chains from a single sample sequenced in a study of beta chain features in type 1 diabetes. Whole-study results and caveats: In every one of the four CD4+ subsets, TCRB CDR3s were moderately but significantly shorter in Type 1 diabetes patients.

No antigen has been identified for these receptors. Investigators reverse transcribed all isolated RNA, so they sequenced expressed TCRB transcripts. Clones were sequenced by immunoSEQ multiplex PCR, and TCRdb holds only the in-frame ones, with some missing. The sample has 240,000 or so clones; approximately 20% are singletons. Source material: naive CD4+ T cells from blood. The receptors were sampled from a woman aged 40 to 55 with type 1 diabetes.

A few counts support this clone. This rearrangement joins TRBV25-1 to TRBJ1-1; D remains ambiguous. V was shortened by 4 bases and J by 8 bases, with 8 bases between the two germline ends. This CDR3 is 11 amino acids long. CDR1 and CDR2 from the germline V gene are MGHDK and SYGVNS. The DNA for the CDR3 is TGTGCCAGCAGTGTCCTTCGGGAAGCTTTCTTT. It encodes CASSVLREAFF.

V and J are TRBV7-2 and TRBJ1-2; 8 nucleotides match TRBD1. Germline-derived CDR1 and CDR2 are SGHTA and FQGNSA. The CDR3 contains 14 residues. The trim removed 5 bases at V and 3 bases at J, leaving 5 bases unmatched. In DNA, the CDR3 is TGTGCCAGCAGCCACGGGACAGGAGACTATGGCTACACCTTC. Its translation: CASSHGTGDYGYTF. The full variable domain, completed using reference TRBV7-2 and TRBJ1-2, is GAGVSQSPSNKVTEKGKDVELRCDPISGHTALYWYRQSLGQGLEFLIYFQGNSAPDKSGLPSDRFSAERTGGSVSTLTIQRTQQEDSAVYLCASSHGTGDYGYTFGSGTRLTVV.

This clone came up a few times. V is TRBV29-1 and J is TRBJ1-2; no definite D call. The CDR3 is 12 amino acids. Trimming shortened V by 6 bases and J by 0 bases, and 8 bases separated the two germline ends. Germline CDR1 and CDR2: SQVTM and ANQGSEA. This CDR3 is CSVVSPNYGYTF. The DNA for the CDR3 is TGCAGCGTCGTGTCCCCTAACTATGGCTACACCTTC.